The rows below give T cell receptor beta chains drawn from one sample of a study of cytomegalovirus exposure and HLA in healthy donors. Data came from immunoSEQ multiplex PCR; TCRdb stores just in-frame clones and leaves some out. Of 200,000 to 250,000 clones listed, around 78% are singletons. Sequencing input: PBMCs. All receptors come from a boy younger than 18 in good health and CMV-seronegative. Each CDR3 is given with its conserved first and last residue. The D gene is left open where the match is weak. For some rows the clone size is stated as once, few or many, or as a class when expanded; others skip it.

j_call d_call clone_size v_call cdr3_nt cdr3_aa
TRBJ1-6 TRBD1 - TRBV30 TGTGCCTGGAACCGGGACAGTGGAACCTATAATTCACCCCTCCACTTT CAWNRDSGTYNSPLHF
TRBJ2-7 TRBD2 - TRBV29-1 TGCAGCGTTGAAGAGCTAGCGGGAGGGATCTACGAGCAGTACTTC CSVEELAGGIYEQYF
TRBJ1-4 - - TRBV6-5 TGTGCCAGCAGAAAGGTGGATTACAGGGCTGAAAAACTGTTTTTT CASRKVDYRAEKLFF
TRBJ1-2 TRBD1 - TRBV5-1 TGCGCCAGCAGCTTGGGGGACAGGGCGGGTGGCTACACCTTC CASSLGDRAGGYTF
TRBJ1-1 - - TRBV11-3 TGTGCCAGCAGCTTAGATTGGGGGGGATCTGGGTTGAACACTGAAGCTTTCTTT CASSLDWGGSGLNTEAFF
TRBJ2-3 - - TRBV19 TGTGCCAGCTCGTCCATCGGTGGGGGAGGTAGCACAGATACGCAGTATTTT CASSSIGGGGSTDTQYF
TRBJ2-5 TRBD2 - TRBV6-1 TGTGCCAGCAGTGAATCTCTAGCGGGAGCAGAGACCCAGTACTTC CASSESLAGAETQYF
TRBJ2-3 TRBD1 - TRBV29-1 TGCAGCGTTGGACAGGGGGTAGATACGCAGTATTTT CSVGQGVDTQYF
TRBJ1-2 - few TRBV6-6 TGTGCCAGCAGTACAGTTACCTATGGCTACACCTTC CASSTVTYGYTF
TRBJ2-1 - - TRBV5-1 TGCGCCAGCGAGCGGCCCCCCTTTCGGGAGCAGTTCTTC CASERPPFREQFF
TRBJ1-2 - - TRBV27 TGTGCCAGCAGTGACCCGGGAAGTCGGGGCTACACCTTC CASSDPGSRGYTF
TRBJ2-7 - - TRBV30 TGTGCCTGGAGTCGGAACAGGGTAAGGGAGCAGTACTTC CAWSRNRVREQYF
TRBJ2-3 - - TRBV11-2 TGTGCCAGCAGCCTCCAGATCGGGAGCGAGACAGATACGCAGTATTTT CASSLQIGSETDTQYF
TRBJ1-1 - - TRBV30 TGTGCCTGGAGTGTAGACAGAAACACTGAAGCTTTCTTT CAWSVDRNTEAFF
TRBJ1-2 - few TRBV6-6 TGTGCCAGCAGTTACTCTGACAGACCCCTGGGCTTGTCCTTC CASSYSDRPLGLSF
TRBJ2-3 TRBD2 - TRBV4-2 TGTGCCAGCAGCCTGAAGAGGACTAGCGGGGGGGAATATAAGGCAGATACGCAGTATTTT CASSLKRTSGGEYKADTQYF
TRBJ2-1 - - TRBV9 TGTGCCAGCAGCTTCCCCGGGGGTCGGAAGCAGTTCTTC CASSFPGGRKQFF
TRBJ2-7 TRBD2 - TRBV18 TGTGCCAGCTCACCCTCCCTTAAACTAGCGGGAGGACCCTACGAGCAGTACTTC CASSPSLKLAGGPYEQYF
TRBJ2-3 TRBD2 - TRBV5-1 TGCGCCAGCAGGGGTGGCGGGGGAGACACAGATACGCAGTATTTT CASRGGGGDTDTQYF
TRBJ1-3 - - TRBV7-8 TGTGCCAGCAGCTTAGGACTCGGGGGTACTGGAAACACCATATATTTT CASSLGLGGTGNTIYF
TRBJ2-7 - few TRBV27 TGTGCCAGCAGTCAAAATTTAGGGAGCTACGAGCAGTACTTC CASSQNLGSYEQYF
TRBJ2-7 - - TRBV2 TGTGCCAGCAGTGAGACGGCAGGGACCTACGAGCAGTACTTC CASSETAGTYEQYF
TRBJ1-2 - - TRBV2 TGTGCCAGCAGCAGGGCCTCTGTGGAAACCTATGGCTACACCTTC CASSRASVETYGYTF
TRBJ1-1 TRBD1 - TRBV10-3 TGTGCCATCAGGCCGGGACAGGGGGCGGACACTGAAGCTTTCTTT CAIRPGQGADTEAFF
TRBJ2-7 TRBD1 - TRBV11-2 TGTGCCAGCAGCTTACTTAAAGGACAGGGGCGATACGAGCAGTACTTC CASSLLKGQGRYEQYF
TRBJ2-3 TRBD1 - TRBV5-1 TGCGCCAGCAGCTGGGGTGGACAGGGTACAGATACGCAGTATTTT CASSWGGQGTDTQYF
TRBJ1-6 TRBD1 - TRBV4-1 TGCGCCAGCAGCCAAGTTAGTACAGGGGGTTATGGTTCACCCCTCCACTTT CASSQVSTGGYGSPLHF
TRBJ2-2 - - TRBV19 TGTGCCAGTAGTATAATGGCTACCGGGGAGCTGTTTTTT CASSIMATGELFF
TRBJ2-7 - - TRBV6-1 TGTGCCAGCAGTTCGACAGACTCCTTCTCCTACGAGCAGTACTTC CASSSTDSFSYEQYF
TRBJ2-7 - - TRBV21-1 TGTGCCAGCAGACCGAGAGAGCGGGAGAACGACGAGCAGTACTTC CASRPRERENDEQYF
TRBJ2-1 - - TRBV27 TGTGCCAGCAGTTTAGAACGGGAGAGCTCCTACAATGAGCAGTTCTTC CASSLERESSYNEQFF
TRBJ1-2 - - TRBV4-2 TGTGCCAGCAGCCAAGGGCAGGCAGGAGGATGGGGCTACACCTTC CASSQGQAGGWGYTF
TRBJ2-1 - - TRBV5-6 TGTGCCAGCAGCTTGGGGGCAGGAGGCTATTACAATGAGCAGTTCTTC CASSLGAGGYYNEQFF
TRBJ1-1 TRBD1 - TRBV6-6 TGTGCCAGCACTGACAGGGGCCTCACTGAAGCTTTCTTT CASTDRGLTEAFF
TRBJ1-1 TRBD1 few TRBV5-4 TGTGCCAGCAGCTCAGGGACAGGGTTGGACACTGAAGCTTTCTTT CASSSGTGLDTEAFF
TRBJ1-3 - few TRBV27 TGTGCCAGCAGTTTTGGCCCGGGGTACACCATATATTTT CASSFGPGYTIYF
TRBJ2-3 - - TRBV5-1 TGCGCCAGCAGCTTAGAGTGGGATACGCAGTATTTT CASSLEWDTQYF
TRBJ1-2 - - TRBV6-5 TGTGCCAGCACTTTCAGGGGTTTTGGCTATGGCTACACCTTC CASTFRGFGYGYTF
TRBJ1-5 - - TRBV5-4 TGTGCCAGCAGCTTGCGTGGGGAGGGGCCCCAGCATTTT CASSLRGEGPQHF
TRBJ2-7 - - TRBV5-4 TGTGCCAGCAGCTCGAGAGCGGGCCCCTACGAGCAGTACTTC CASSSRAGPYEQYF
TRBJ1-5 - - TRBV19 TGTGCCAGTAGTGCCCAACAGGACCGGCCCCAGCATTTT CASSAQQDRPQHF
TRBJ1-2 TRBD1 - TRBV2 TGTGCCAGCAATGGTCGGGGGACAGGCAGCTATGGCTACACCTTC CASNGRGTGSYGYTF
TRBJ1-1 - - TRBV29-1 TGCAGCGTCCGAGACAGGACTACTGAAGCTTTCTTT CSVRDRTTEAFF
TRBJ1-1 - once TRBV2 TGTGCCAGCAGTGAATGGGCCTCGAACACTGAAGCTTTCTTT CASSEWASNTEAFF
TRBJ1-2 - - TRBV2 TGTGCCAGCGGTGGTGGGGCCTATGGCTACACCTTC CASGGGAYGYTF
TRBJ1-1 TRBD1 - TRBV7-9 TGTTCCAGCAGCCCCGGGGACAGGGGAGCTTTCTTT CSSSPGDRGAFF
TRBJ2-7 - - TRBV6-5 TGTGCCAGCAGTTACTCGCTCGGGGGCTACGAGCAGTACTTC CASSYSLGGYEQYF
TRBJ2-7 TRBD2 - TRBV19 TGTGCCAGTAGTCCACAGGGGACTAGCGCCTACGAGCAGTACTTC CASSPQGTSAYEQYF
TRBJ1-2 - few TRBV7-3 TGTGCCAGCAGTGACCAGACTCCGGGTGGCTACACCTTC CASSDQTPGGYTF
TRBJ1-1 - - TRBV19 TGTGCCAGTAGCCGGCAGGGAAAGGGGAACACTGAAGCTTTCTTT CASSRQGKGNTEAFF
TRBJ1-1 - - TRBV9 TGTGCCAGCAGCCCCTTTATGGAGGTGAACACTGAAGCTTTCTTT CASSPFMEVNTEAFF
TRBJ1-3 - - TRBV10-3 TGTGCCATCAGAAGCGACAGAGGGGGTGGAAACACCATATATTTT CAIRSDRGGGNTIYF
TRBJ1-6 - - TRBV19 TGTGCCAGTAGTATCACATCAGATAATTCACCCCTCCACTTT CASSITSDNSPLHF